This passage covers 25 T cell receptor beta chains from one sample sequenced in a study of OX40 agonist ivuxolimab in advanced cancers. Sequenced by immunoSEQ multiplex PCR; TCRdb stores in-frame clones only, minus some. This table holds 74,000 or so clones, about 90% found once. The sequences come from CD4+ or CD8+ T cells sorted from blood, collected in a trial of the OX40 agonist ivuxolimab. These receptors originate from an adult with an advanced solid tumor such as melanoma, head and neck, liver or kidney cancer.

The rearrangement links TRBV28 to TRBJ1-1; tentative D call: TRBD1 (5 bases). Germline V gives CDR1 MDHEN, CDR2 SYDVKM. The V end was cut by 7 bases, the J end by 5 bases, with 17 bases between. This CDR3 has 14 amino acids. CDR3 residues: CASTQSGGGTEAFF. The CDR3 nucleotides read TGTGCCAGCACCCAAAGCGGGGGGGGAACTGAAGCTTTCTTT.

The chain recombines TRBV15 with TRBJ1-1; a weak D match, TRBD1 (6 bases). V shed 2 bases and J shed 0 bases, with 10 bases lying between them. The CDR3 extends over 15 amino acids. Germline V gene sequence: CDR1 LNHNV, CDR2 YYDKDF (reference sequence). The CDR3 sequence is CATSRSGQLNTEAFF. The CDR3 nucleotides are TGTGCCACCAGCAGATCCGGACAGTTGAACACTGAAGCTTTCTTT.

The V gene is TRBV7-3, the J gene TRBJ2-7, with D possibly matching TRBD1 (5 bases). Germline loops: CDR1 SGHTA, CDR2 FQGTGA. There are 13 residues in the CDR3. The germline V and J ends were trimmed by 3 bases and 9 bases, with 15 bases remaining between them. CDR3 nucleotide sequence: TGTGCCAGCAGCTTGGGGTCCGGACAACGGCAGTACTTC. Translation: CASSLGSGQRQYF.

The chain carries TRBV5-6 and TRBJ1-5; D is ambiguous. Trimming took off 4 bases at V and 0 bases at J, with 11 bases between the two ends. The germline gives CDR1 SGHDT, CDR2 YYEEEE. The CDR3 consists of 15 residues. The CDR3 sequence is CASSTGSYSNQPQHF. The CDR3 nucleotides are TGTGCCAGCAGCACCGGTAGCTATAGCAATCAGCCCCAGCATTTT.

This chain links TRBV29-1 with TRBJ2-3; 8 nucleotides align to TRBD2. The CDR3 contains 14 residues. V shed 6 bases, J shed 0 bases, and the junction held 5 bases outside the gene matches. The germline V gene has CDR1 SQVTM and CDR2 ANQGSEA. The CDR3 reads CSVLRLASTDTQYF. In DNA form, the CDR3 reads TGCAGCGTCCTCAGACTAGCGAGCACAGATACGCAGTATTTT.

The rearrangement uses TRBV6-5 and TRBJ1-1; D uncertain. Germline assignment: CDR1 MNHEY and CDR2 SVGAGI. With 4 bases removed from V and 4 bases from J, the gap between germline ends came to 4 bases. This CDR3 has 11 amino acids. The DNA for the CDR3 is TGTGCCAGCAGTTCCACCACTGAAGCTTTCTTT. It translates to CASSSTTEAFF.

V is TRBV12-1 and J is TRBJ2-7; the table assigns TRBD2, which was not confirmed against the DNA. TRBV12-1 is listed as a pseudogene. There are 16 residues in the CDR3. The CDR3 sequence: CASSFARGLLSYEQYF. In DNA form, the CDR3 reads TGTGCCAGCAGCTTTGCGCGGGGACTGCTCTCCTACGAGCAGTACTTC.

This clone was found once. The rearrangement links TRBV28 to TRBJ2-1; D is uncertain. CDR3 length: 12 residues. Germline values: CDR1 MDHEN, CDR2 SYDVKM. Trimming pared 5 bases from V and 9 bases from J, leaving 11 bases between. The CDR3 coding sequence is TGTGCCAGCAGTCCTCCCCCCGGTGAGCAGTTCTTC. This encodes CASSPPPGEQFF.

J is TRBJ2-7 and V is TRBV5-1; perhaps D is TRBD1 or TRBD2 (5 bases each). The germline V and J ends were trimmed by 4 bases and 2 bases, with 16 bases remaining between them. From germline, CDR1 is SGHRS and CDR2 YFSETQ. This CDR3 is built from 15 residues. Written as DNA, the CDR3 is TGCGCCAGCAGCCCGGGGCAGTTGGGCACCTACGAGCAGTACTTC. This encodes CASSPGQLGTYEQYF.

This chain links TRBV18 with TRBJ2-3; D not certain. The CDR3 length is 15 residues. Trimming took 3 bases from V and 0 from J, leaving 10 bases between them. Germline lookup yields CDR1 KGHSH and CDR2 LQKENI. The CDR3 sequence is CASSPGSSSTDTQYF. The CDR3 DNA reads TGTGCCAGCTCACCGGGCAGTTCTAGCACAGATACGCAGTATTTT.

The J gene is TRBJ1-1, the V gene TRBV5-1; the D gene is possibly TRBD1 (5 bases). The CDR3 covers 13 residues. The ends were cut back, 4 bases at V and 4 bases at J, with 11 bases in the middle. Germline V gene sequence: CDR1 SGHRS, CDR2 YFSETQ. The CDR3 region has the DNA TGCGCCAGCAGCCACAGGAGGGGCACTGAAGCTTTCTTT. Protein product: CASSHRRGTEAFF.

The CDR3 sequence: CASSRDRDTEAFF. The CDR3 DNA sequence: TGCGCCAGCAGTCGGGACAGGGACACTGAAGCTTTCTTT. The chain carries TRBV5-1 and TRBJ1-1, with 9 nucleotides matching TRBD1. Trimming took 5 bases from V and 3 from J; bases not matched to a gene: 2. Germline V gives CDR1 SGHRS, CDR2 YFSETQ. This CDR3 comprises 13 residues.

This clone was detected only once. V and J are TRBV21-1 and TRBJ2-5; the table's D call of TRBD2 was not tested on the DNA. TRBV21-1 is an annotated pseudogene. The length of the CDR3 is 17 residues. CDR3 protein: CASSPKGASGVKETQYF. DNA of the CDR3: TGTGCCAGCAGCCCAAAGGGGGCTAGCGGGGTTAAAGAGACCCAGTACTTC.

This clone was observed once. The chain couples TRBV11-2 to TRBJ1-2; tentative D call: TRBD1 (5 bases). Germline V gene lookup returns CDR1 SGHAT and CDR2 FQNNGV. Trimming removed 2 bases at V and 0 bases at J, with 7 bases between. The CDR3 is 14 residues long. This chain's CDR3 is CASSLKGPNYGYTF. In nucleotides, the CDR3 is TGTGCCAGCAGCTTAAAGGGACCTAACTATGGCTACACCTTC.

The genes are TRBV5-1 and TRBJ2-3; D is ambiguous. Trimming removed 4 bases from V and 0 bases from J, with 12 bases in between. Germline loops: CDR1 SGHRS, CDR2 YFSETQ. This CDR3 is built from 15 residues. The CDR3 is CASSPPLTSTDTQYF. The DNA of the CDR3 is TGCGCCAGCAGCCCCCCCCTGACTAGCACAGATACGCAGTATTTT.

This clone was seen more than once but under ten times. The V call is TRBV7-8, the J call TRBJ2-7; D is undetermined. The CDR3 runs 16 residues. CDR1 and CDR2 from the germline V gene are SGHVS and FQNEAQ. V shed 5 bases and J shed 1 base, with 18 bases lying between them. The DNA for the CDR3 is TGTGCCAGCAGCCGACATACTGCGACTGCTTCCTACGAGCAGTACTTC. It is translated as CASSRHTATASYEQYF. Supplemented by reference TRBV7-8 and TRBJ2-7, the full variable domain reads GAGVSQSPRYKVAKRGQDVALRCDPISGHVSLFWYQQALGQGPEFLTYFQNEAQLDKSGLPSDRFFAERPEGSVSTLKIQRTQQEDSAVYLCASSRHTATASYEQYFGPGTRLTVT.

The chain couples TRBV5-4 to TRBJ2-2, with 12 bases that match TRBD2. CDR1 and CDR2 from the germline V gene are SGHNT and YYREEE (reference sequence). V was clipped by 7 bases and J by 4 bases; unmatched bases: 8. This CDR3 comprises 16 residues. CDR3 DNA sequence: TGTGCCAGCCTGGATCTAGCGGGGGGGCCCACCGGGGAGCTGTTTTTT. Protein sequence: CASLDLAGGPTGELFF.

The chain recombines TRBV7-2 with TRBJ1-2; perhaps TRBD1 as D (5 bases). CDR1 is SGHTA, CDR2 FQGNSA, per germline. Trimming took 4 bases from V and 5 from J, leaving 14 bases between them. The CDR3 is 14 residues long. This chain's CDR3 is CASSSAGLGYGYTF. In nucleotides, the CDR3 is TGTGCCAGCAGCTCCGCGGGACTTGGGTATGGCTACACCTTC.

This clone was counted a single time. This sequence joins TRBV6-5 and TRBJ2-7, with 7 nucleotides matching TRBD2. V gave up 6 bases and J gave up 1 base; unmatched junction bases: 6. Germline values: CDR1 MNHEY, CDR2 SVGAGI. This CDR3 is 14 amino acids long. In DNA, the CDR3 is TGTGCCAGCAGCTTCTGGGGGGGTTCCTACGAGCAGTACTTC. Translation: CASSFWGGSYEQYF.

This clone appeared once. The chain has TRBV2 and TRBJ2-2, with 10 bases aligning to TRBD2. This CDR3 region has 15 residues. V shed 6 bases, J shed 4 bases, and the junction held 5 bases outside the gene matches. Looked up from germline, CDR1 is SNHLY and CDR2 is FYNNEI. The CDR3, as DNA: TGTGCCAGCAGAGAACTAGCGGGAACCACCGGGGAGCTGTTTTTT. Encoded protein: CASRELAGTTGELFF.

The rearrangement links TRBV6-5 to TRBJ1-5, with TRBD1 as a possible D gene (6 bases). Trimming left V 2 bases short and J 3 bases short, with 8 bases between. Germline CDR1 reads MNHEY; CDR2 reads SVGAGI. The CDR3 totals 14 residues. CDR3 in amino acids: CASSYTGINQPQHF. The CDR3 region has the DNA TGTGCCAGCAGTTACACAGGGATCAATCAGCCCCAGCATTTT.

This clone came up a few times. This chain links TRBV4-1 with TRBJ1-6, with D possibly TRBD1 on 5 matching bases. The CDR3 length is 15 residues. Germline V gene data show CDR1 as MGHRA and CDR2 as YSYEKL. Trimming stripped 3 bases from V and 6 bases from J, with 12 bases between. Here the CDR3 reads CASSQFWGSNSPLHF. In DNA form, the CDR3 reads TGCGCCAGCAGCCAGTTCTGGGGGAGTAATTCACCCCTCCACTTT.

This clone was seen at least ten times. V usage is TRBV18 and J usage is TRBJ1-2; D is possibly TRBD1 (5 bases). This CDR3 has 15 amino acids. Trimming pared 0 bases from V and 4 bases from J, leaving 12 bases between. The germline V gene encodes CDR1 KGHSH and CDR2 LQKENI. The CDR3 here is CASSPPMRGTYGYTF. The CDR3 coding sequence is TGTGCCAGCTCACCACCAATGAGGGGCACCTATGGCTACACCTTC.

V is TRBV2 and J is TRBJ2-7, with 7 positions matching TRBD1. CDR3 length equals 13 residues. Germline V gene sequence: CDR1 SNHLY, CDR2 FYNNEI. Trimming at V came to 5 bases and at J to 4 bases, leaving 5 bases not matched to a gene. The CDR3 region is CASSSQGSYEQYF. The CDR3, as DNA: TGTGCCAGCAGTTCACAGGGGTCATACGAGCAGTACTTC.

This rearrangement joins TRBV10-3 to TRBJ2-5; D might be TRBD1 (7 bases). The CDR3 has 16 amino acids. Per the germline V gene, CDR1 is ENHRY and CDR2 is SYGVKD. Trimming shortened V by 2 bases and J by 3 bases, and 16 bases separated the two germline ends. The CDR3 DNA sequence: TGTGCCATCAGTGAGCGGTGGTCAGGGGGGAAAGAGACCCAGTACTTC. This encodes CAISERWSGGKETQYF.